Following are 23 T cell receptor beta chains from one sample sequenced in a study of T-cell reconstitution after alpha-beta-depleted transplantation in children. It was with unique molecular identifiers that the TCRbeta library was prepared. TCRdb re-derived calls from the PCR reads in MiXCR, one entry per CDR3 protein. The sample gives 400,000 to 500,000 distinct CDR3 sequences, 11% of which show up once; roughly 6% is in the top ten. Sequencing used PBMCs from the stem cell graft donor, obtained from the stem cell graft. The receptors were gathered from a human donor who donated a stem cell graft to a child with acute myeloid leukemia.

This clonotype was recorded a few times. The chain uses TRBV18 and TRBJ1-1; D unresolved. V was shortened by 1 base and J by 1 base, with 7 bases between the two germline ends. The germline CDR1 and CDR2 sequences are KGHSH and LQKENI. This CDR3 comprises 14 residues. This CDR3 is CASSPQTQNTEAFF. DNA for the CDR3: TGTGCCAGCTCACCACAAACACAGAACACTGAAGCTTTCTTT. Using reference TRBV18 and TRBJ1-1 for the parts outside the CDR3, the full variable domain is NAGVMQNPRHLVRRRGQEARLRCSPMKGHSHVYWYRQLPEEGLKFMVYLQKENIIDESGMPKERFSAEFPKEGPSILRIQQVVRGDSAAYFCASSPQTQNTEAFFGQGTRLTVV.

The chain carries TRBV7-7 and TRBJ1-3; TRBD1 might be the D (6 bases). Germline V gene lookup returns CDR1 SSHAT and CDR2 FNYEAQ (reference sequence). The CDR3 loop spans 15 amino acids. Between the trimmed V and J ends, which lost 6 bases and 0 bases, there was a span of 12 bases. CDR3 sequence (DNA): TGTGCCAGCAGACAGGGCCCCCTCTCTGGAAACACCATATATTTT. This codes for CASRQGPLSGNTIYF.

This clonotype has a handful of counts. The chain recombines TRBV4-3 with TRBJ2-1; perhaps TRBD1 as D (6 bases). V was shortened by 0 bases and J by 4 bases, with 7 bases between the two germline ends. Looked up from germline, CDR1 is LGHNA and CDR2 is YSLEER. The CDR3 loop spans 14 amino acids. CDR3 residues: CASSQDTGYNEQFF. The CDR3 DNA is TGCGCCAGCAGCCAAGATACAGGGTACAATGAGCAGTTCTTC.

This clonotype was seen a few times. The chain joins TRBV7-2 to TRBJ2-7, with TRBD1 as a possible D gene (6 bases). Trimming left V 2 bases short and J 2 bases short, with 10 bases between. Germline V gives CDR1 SGHTA, CDR2 FQGNSA. This CDR3 has 14 residues. The CDR3 nucleotides read TGTGCCAGCAGCTTAATGCAGGGGCCCTACGAGCAGTACTTC. It specifies CASSLMQGPYEQYF.

This clonotype has only a few counts. V usage is TRBV5-1 and J usage is TRBJ2-1; D is possibly TRBD2 (6 bases). The CDR3 extends over 16 amino acids. Trimming cost V 1 base and J 8 bases, with 19 bases left between them. Per the germline V gene, CDR1 is SGHRS and CDR2 is YFSETQ. Here the CDR3 reads CASSLSGLPAVDEQFF. CDR3 DNA sequence: TGCGCCAGCAGCTTGTCGGGACTCCCCGCCGTCGATGAGCAGTTCTTC.

This clonotype was seen at least ten times. V gene TRBV29-1 combines with J gene TRBJ2-7; D is possibly TRBD2 (5 bases). CDR1 and CDR2 from the germline V gene are SQVTM and ANQGSEA. The CDR3 covers 12 residues. V lost 4 bases to trimming and J lost 6 bases, with 13 bases between them. The CDR3 coding sequence is TGCAGCGTTGTAGGACCCCGGGGCGAGCAGTACTTC. It is translated as CSVVGPRGEQYF.

This clonotype turned up a few times. V and J are TRBV4-2 and TRBJ2-2; 15 nucleotides match TRBD2. Germline V gene data show CDR1 as LGHNA and CDR2 as YNFKEQ. Unmatched junction bases numbered 10, after V lost 0 bases and J lost 2 bases. CDR3 length equals 21 residues. The CDR3 loop is CASSQEFAPGLAGGNTGELFF. CDR3 nucleotide sequence: TGTGCCAGCAGCCAAGAGTTTGCGCCGGGACTAGCGGGAGGCAACACCGGGGAGCTGTTTTTT.

In its sample, this clonotype was seen a few times. CDR3 region: CASSDVSNEQFF. The CDR3 DNA reads TGCGCCAGCAGCGACGTAAGTAATGAGCAGTTCTTC. The chain is built from TRBV5-1 and TRBJ2-1; D gene ambiguous. The germline V gene has CDR1 SGHRS and CDR2 YFSETQ. The CDR3 runs 12 residues. V lost 4 bases and J 7 bases, leaving 9 bases between the germline ends.

The V call is TRBV20-1, the J call TRBJ2-5; 11 nucleotides align to TRBD2. With V trimmed by 5 bases and J by 5 bases, 10 bases remained unmatched. Germline CDR1 reads DFQATT; CDR2 reads SNEGSKA (reference sequence). The CDR3 sequence is 15 residues long. CDR3 amino acids: CSARPSGRPPETQYF. The CDR3 nucleotides read TGCAGTGCTCGACCTAGCGGGAGGCCCCCCGAGACCCAGTACTTC.

This clonotype occurred a few times. The CDR3 DNA sequence: TGTGCCAGCAGTTACTCGCCAGCGAACACCGGGGAGCTGTTTTTT. Its protein product is CASSYSPANTGELFF. V and J are TRBV6-5 and TRBJ2-2; the D is unclear. Per germline, CDR1 MNHEY and CDR2 SVGAGI. Trimming removed 0 bases at V and 0 bases at J, with 5 bases between. The CDR3 is made up of 15 amino acids.

V gene TRBV10-3 combines with J gene TRBJ2-2; 7 positions match TRBD2. V gave up 7 bases and J gave up 6 bases; unmatched junction bases: 8. The CDR3 is 14 residues long. CDR1 is ENHRY and CDR2 is SYGVKD in the germline V gene. CDR3 coding DNA: TGTGCCATCAAGAGCGGGGTGGGCTCCGGGGAGCTGTTTTTT. Its protein is CAIKSGVGSGELFF.

This clonotype was detected a few times. The chain links TRBV18 to TRBJ2-7, with D perhaps TRBD2 (5 bases). This CDR3 comprises 14 residues. CDR1 is KGHSH, CDR2 LQKENI, per germline. The V end lost 0 bases, the J end lost 3 bases, and 9 bases lay between the germline ends. CDR3: CASSPPRADYEQYF. In DNA form, the CDR3 reads TGTGCCAGCTCACCACCGAGGGCGGACTACGAGCAGTACTTC.

This clonotype has only a few counts. V usage is TRBV15 and J usage is TRBJ2-5; perhaps TRBD2 as D (5 bases). CDR1 is LNHNV and CDR2 is YYDKDF in the germline V gene (reference sequence). V was shortened by 7 bases and J by 1 base, with 16 bases between the two germline ends. This CDR3 region has 15 residues. CDR3 protein: CATNPGRGGQETQYF. The CDR3 DNA sequence: TGTGCCACCAACCCGGGCCGAGGAGGCCAAGAGACCCAGTACTTC.

This clonotype was observed a handful of times. The gene calls are TRBV3-1 and TRBJ2-2; TRBD1 matches 7 bases. The CDR3 contains 17 residues. CDR1 LGHDT and CDR2 YNNKEL come from the germline V gene (reference sequence). Trimming at V came to 1 base and at J to 0 bases, leaving 5 bases not matched to a gene. CDR3 bases: TGTGCCAGCAGCCAAGTTGGGCAGGGGGCGAACACCGGGGAGCTGTTTTTT. Its translation: CASSQVGQGANTGELFF. Together with reference TRBV3-1 and TRBJ2-2, the CDR3 gives the full variable domain: DTAVSQTPKYLVTQMGNDKSIKCEQNLGHDTMYWYKQDSKKFLKIMFSYNNKELIINETVPNRFSPKSPDKAHLNLHINSLELGDSAVYFCASSQVGQGANTGELFFGEGSRLTVL.

There are many counts of this clonotype. This chain joins TRBV11-2 and TRBJ1-6, with D possibly being TRBD1 (6 bases). The CDR3 runs to 13 residues. The germline CDR1 and CDR2 sequences are SGHAT and FQNNGV. Trimming cost V 3 bases and J 9 bases, with 9 bases left between them. The CDR3 sequence: CASSLARGSPLHF. The CDR3 nucleotides read TGTGCCAGCAGCTTGGCCAGGGGTTCACCCCTCCACTTT.

A few counts support this clonotype. This chain links TRBV20-1 with TRBJ2-5; 11 bases line up with TRBD2. The CDR3 covers 15 residues. The junction had 8 bases not matched to a gene; V was cut back by 3 bases and J by 5 bases. The V gene's germline CDR1 is DFQATT and CDR2 SNEGSKA (reference sequence). CDR3 DNA: TGCAGTGCTAGTCGACTAGCGGGAACCTCTGAGACCCAGTACTTC. This codes for CSASRLAGTSETQYF.

The chain couples TRBV29-1 to TRBJ1-3, with TRBD1 identical over 7 bases. This CDR3 is built from 17 residues. Germline assignment: CDR1 SQVTM and CDR2 ANQGSEA. Germline trimming cut 7 bases from V and 0 bases from J; bases unmatched to any gene: 15. CDR3 region: CSARLLQGESSGNTIYF. The CDR3 region has the DNA TGCAGCGCCCGGTTGCTCCAGGGGGAAAGCTCTGGAAACACCATATATTTT.

There are many counts of this clonotype. The chain employs TRBV29-1 and TRBJ2-1, with D possibly matching TRBD2 (6 bases). The CDR3 has 13 residues. Trimming cost V 5 bases and J 7 bases, with 15 bases left between them. Germline loops: CDR1 SQVTM, CDR2 ANQGSEA. CDR3 loop: CSVLPGRGNEQFF. In DNA form, the CDR3 reads TGCAGCGTTCTTCCGGGACGGGGGAATGAGCAGTTCTTC.

V gene TRBV3-1 combines with J gene TRBJ2-3, with 7 bases aligning to TRBD2. V lost 0 bases, J lost 3 bases, and 6 bases stayed unmatched. Germline lookup yields CDR1 LGHDT and CDR2 YNNKEL (reference sequence). The CDR3 extends over 16 amino acids. The CDR3 DNA reads TGTGCCAGCAGCCAAGATAAGCGGGGCAAAACAGATACGCAGTATTTT. Translating it yields CASSQDKRGKTDTQYF.

This chain connects TRBV29-1 to TRBJ1-2; no clear D. Germline-derived CDR1 and CDR2 are SQVTM and ANQGSEA. The CDR3 has 13 residues. Trimming stripped 3 bases from V and 5 bases from J, with 13 bases between. This CDR3 reads CSVEGTEFYGYTF. The CDR3 DNA reads as TGCAGCGTTGAGGGCACAGAGTTTTATGGCTACACCTTC. Full variable domain (rest looked up from reference TRBV29-1 and TRBJ1-2): SAVISQKPSRDICQRGTSLTIQCQVDSQVTMMFWYRQQPGQSLTLIATANQGSEATYESGFVIDKFPISRPNLTFSTLTVSNMSPEDSSIYLCSVEGTEFYGYTFGSGTRLTVV.

CDR3 coding DNA: TGCGCCAGCAGTGGCAATCGAGGGGAGGCAGCGGGATCCTACAATGAGCAGTTCTTC. It specifies CASSGNRGEAAGSYNEQFF. This rearrangement joins TRBV10-1 to TRBJ2-1; 7 bases align to TRBD2. CDR3 length: 19 amino acids. Unmatched junction bases numbered 16, after V lost 4 bases and J lost 1 base. Germline assignment: CDR1 WNHNN and CDR2 SYGVQD (reference sequence).

The rearrangement joins TRBV20-1 to TRBJ2-5; no clear D. The V and J ends lost 4 bases and 3 bases respectively, with 12 bases between them. The CDR3 has 13 residues. The germline V gene encodes CDR1 DFQATT and CDR2 SNEGSKA (reference sequence). The DNA for the CDR3 is TGCAGTGCTATGAGGTGGCGCGAAGAGACCCAGTACTTC. It translates to CSAMRWREETQYF.

This clonotype was counted only a few times. The chain carries TRBV6-6 and TRBJ2-5; possibly TRBD1 for D (5 bases). Per the germline V gene, CDR1 is MNHNY and CDR2 is SVGAGI (reference sequence). The CDR3 consists of 12 residues. Trimming pared 6 bases from V and 3 bases from J, leaving 8 bases between. The CDR3: CASRTEKETQYF. DNA for the CDR3: TGTGCCAGCAGGACAGAGAAAGAGACCCAGTACTTC.